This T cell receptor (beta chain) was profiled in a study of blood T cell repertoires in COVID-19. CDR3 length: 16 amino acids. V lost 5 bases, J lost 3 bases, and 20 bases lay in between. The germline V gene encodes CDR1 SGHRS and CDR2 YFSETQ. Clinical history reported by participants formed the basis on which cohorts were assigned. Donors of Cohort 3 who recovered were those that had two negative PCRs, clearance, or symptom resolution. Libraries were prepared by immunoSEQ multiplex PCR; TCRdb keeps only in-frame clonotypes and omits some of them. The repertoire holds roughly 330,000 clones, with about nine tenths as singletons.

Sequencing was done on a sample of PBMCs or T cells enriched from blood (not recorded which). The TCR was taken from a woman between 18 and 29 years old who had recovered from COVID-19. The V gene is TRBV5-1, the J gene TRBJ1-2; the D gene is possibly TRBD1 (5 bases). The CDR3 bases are TGCGCCAGCAGTTCGGCAGGGCAGCCGACGTACTATGGCTACACCTTC. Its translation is CASSSAGQPTYYGYTF.